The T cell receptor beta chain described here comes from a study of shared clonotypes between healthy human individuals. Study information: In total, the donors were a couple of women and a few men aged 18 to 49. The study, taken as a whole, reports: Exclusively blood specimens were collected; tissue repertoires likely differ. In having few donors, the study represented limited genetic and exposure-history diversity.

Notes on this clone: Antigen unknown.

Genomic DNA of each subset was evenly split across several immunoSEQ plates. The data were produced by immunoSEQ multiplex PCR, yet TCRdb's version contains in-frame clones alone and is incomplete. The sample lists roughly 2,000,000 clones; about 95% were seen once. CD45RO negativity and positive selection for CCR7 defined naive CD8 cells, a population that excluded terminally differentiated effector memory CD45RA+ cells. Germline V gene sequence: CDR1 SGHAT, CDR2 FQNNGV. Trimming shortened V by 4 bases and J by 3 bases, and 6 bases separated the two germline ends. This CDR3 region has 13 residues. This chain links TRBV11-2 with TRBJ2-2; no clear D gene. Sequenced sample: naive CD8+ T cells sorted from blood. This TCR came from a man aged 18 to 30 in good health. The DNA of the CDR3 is TGTGCCAGCAGCTATGATGACACCGGGGAGCTGTTTTTT. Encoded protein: CASSYDDTGELFF.